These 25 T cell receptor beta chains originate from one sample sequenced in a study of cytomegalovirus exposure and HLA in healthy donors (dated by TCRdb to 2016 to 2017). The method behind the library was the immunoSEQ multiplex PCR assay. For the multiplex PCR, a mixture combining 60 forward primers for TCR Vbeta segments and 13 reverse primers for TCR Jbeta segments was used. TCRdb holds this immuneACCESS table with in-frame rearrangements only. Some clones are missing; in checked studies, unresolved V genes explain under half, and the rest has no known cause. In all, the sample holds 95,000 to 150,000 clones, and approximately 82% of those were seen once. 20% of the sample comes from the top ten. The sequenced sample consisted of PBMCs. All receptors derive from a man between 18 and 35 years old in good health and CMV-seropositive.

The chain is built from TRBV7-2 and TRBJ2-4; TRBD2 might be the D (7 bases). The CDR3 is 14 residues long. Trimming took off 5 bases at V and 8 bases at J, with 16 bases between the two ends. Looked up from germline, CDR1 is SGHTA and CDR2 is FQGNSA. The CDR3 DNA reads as TGTGCCAGCAGCCTCCTAGGGGGGGGATACATTCAGTACTTC. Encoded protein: CASSLLGGGYIQYF.

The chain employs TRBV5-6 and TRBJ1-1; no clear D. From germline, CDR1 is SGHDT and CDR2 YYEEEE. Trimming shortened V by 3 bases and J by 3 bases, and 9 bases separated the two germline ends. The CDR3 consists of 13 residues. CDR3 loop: CASSWAYYTEAFF. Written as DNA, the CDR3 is TGTGCCAGCAGCTGGGCCTATTACACTGAAGCTTTCTTT. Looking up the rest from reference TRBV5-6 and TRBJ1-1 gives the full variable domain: DAGVTQSPTHLIKTRGQQVTLRCSPKSGHDTVSWYQQALGQGPQFIFQYYEEEERQRGNFPDRFSGHQFPNYSSELNVNALLLGDSALYLCASSWAYYTEAFFGQGTRLTVV.

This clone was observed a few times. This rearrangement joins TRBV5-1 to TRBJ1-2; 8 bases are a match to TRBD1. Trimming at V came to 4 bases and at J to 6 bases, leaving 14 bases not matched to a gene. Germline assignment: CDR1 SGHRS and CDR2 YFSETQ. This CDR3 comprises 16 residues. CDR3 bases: TGCGCCAGCAGCCCGATGTCTCTGGGGACAGGCCATGGCTACACCTTC. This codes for CASSPMSLGTGHGYTF.

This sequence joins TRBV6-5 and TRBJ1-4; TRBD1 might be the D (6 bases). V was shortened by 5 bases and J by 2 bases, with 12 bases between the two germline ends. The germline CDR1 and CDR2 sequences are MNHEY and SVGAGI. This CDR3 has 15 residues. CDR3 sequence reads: CASSPPGHTNEKLFF. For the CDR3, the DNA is TGTGCCAGCAGTCCCCCGGGACACACTAATGAAAAACTGTTTTTT.

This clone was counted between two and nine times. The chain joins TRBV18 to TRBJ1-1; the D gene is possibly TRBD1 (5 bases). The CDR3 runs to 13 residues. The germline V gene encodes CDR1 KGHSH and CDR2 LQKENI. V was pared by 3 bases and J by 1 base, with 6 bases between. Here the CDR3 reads CASSPGGNTEAFF. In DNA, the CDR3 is TGTGCCAGCTCACCCGGGGGGAACACTGAAGCTTTCTTT.

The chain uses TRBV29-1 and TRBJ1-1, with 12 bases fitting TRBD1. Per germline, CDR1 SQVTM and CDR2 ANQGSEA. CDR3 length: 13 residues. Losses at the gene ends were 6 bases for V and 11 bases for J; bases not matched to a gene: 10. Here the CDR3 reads CSVKGQGALSAFF. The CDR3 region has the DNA TGCAGCGTAAAGGGACAGGGGGCATTATCGGCTTTCTTT.

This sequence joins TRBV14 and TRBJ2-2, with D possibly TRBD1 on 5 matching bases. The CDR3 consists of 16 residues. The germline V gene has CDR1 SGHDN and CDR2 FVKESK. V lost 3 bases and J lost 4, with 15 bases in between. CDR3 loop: CASSHSLRVATGELFF. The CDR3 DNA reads TGTGCCAGCAGCCACTCCCTCAGGGTGGCCACCGGGGAGCTGTTTTTT.

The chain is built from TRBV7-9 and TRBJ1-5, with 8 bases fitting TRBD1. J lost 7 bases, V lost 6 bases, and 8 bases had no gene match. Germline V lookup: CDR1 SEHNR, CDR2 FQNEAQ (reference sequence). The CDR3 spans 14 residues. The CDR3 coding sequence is TGTGCCAGCAGTCCGGGACAGGTCCCCCAGCCCCAGCATTTT. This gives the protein CASSPGQVPQPQHF.

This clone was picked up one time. CDR3 nucleotide sequence: TGTGCCAGCAGCTCTACCGGGGGGTTAGGAGAGACCCAGTACTTC. Protein sequence: CASSSTGGLGETQYF. The chain couples TRBV11-2 to TRBJ2-5, with 7 bases identical to TRBD2. The V segment lost 4 bases and the J segment 4 bases; nucleotides outside the gene matches: 9. Germline V gene sequence: CDR1 SGHAT, CDR2 FQNNGV. The CDR3 is made up of 15 amino acids.

The CDR3 region has the DNA TGTGCCAGCAGCCCGGACTTCCAAGAGACCCAGTACTTC. It is translated as CASSPDFQETQYF. This chain links TRBV7-9 with TRBJ2-5; D may be TRBD2 (5 bases). Germline V CDR1 and CDR2: SEHNR, FQNEAQ (reference sequence). The CDR3 spans 13 residues. Trimming left V 5 bases short and J 1 base short, with 8 bases between.

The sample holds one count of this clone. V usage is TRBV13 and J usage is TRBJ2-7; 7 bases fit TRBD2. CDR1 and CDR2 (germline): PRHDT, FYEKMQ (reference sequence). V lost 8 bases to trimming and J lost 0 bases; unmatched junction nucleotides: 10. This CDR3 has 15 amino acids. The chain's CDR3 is CASCGGGLGSYEQYF. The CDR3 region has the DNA TGTGCCAGCTGTGGGGGAGGGCTAGGCTCCTACGAGCAGTACTTC.

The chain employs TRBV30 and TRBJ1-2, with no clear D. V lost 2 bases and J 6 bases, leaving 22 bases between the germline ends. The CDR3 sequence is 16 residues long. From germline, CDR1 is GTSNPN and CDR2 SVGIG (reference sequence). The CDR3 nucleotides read TGTGCCTGGAGTTCGGCAATACGTACCACGAGGGATGGCTACACCTTC. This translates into CAWSSAIRTTRDGYTF. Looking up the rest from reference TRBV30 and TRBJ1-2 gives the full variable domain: SQTIHQWPATLVQPVGSPLSLECTVEGTSNPNLYWYRQAAGRGLQLLFYSVGIGQISSEVPQNLSASRPQDRQFILSSKKLLLSDSGFYLCAWSSAIRTTRDGYTFGSGTRLTVV.

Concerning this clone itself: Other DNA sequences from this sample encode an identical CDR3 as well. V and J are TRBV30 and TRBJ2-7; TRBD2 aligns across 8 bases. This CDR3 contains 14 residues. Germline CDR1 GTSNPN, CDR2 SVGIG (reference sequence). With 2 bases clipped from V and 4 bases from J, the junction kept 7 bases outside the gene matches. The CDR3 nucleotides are TGTGCCTGGAGTCCGACGGGGGGGCCGTACGAGCAGTACTTC. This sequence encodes CAWSPTGGPYEQYF.

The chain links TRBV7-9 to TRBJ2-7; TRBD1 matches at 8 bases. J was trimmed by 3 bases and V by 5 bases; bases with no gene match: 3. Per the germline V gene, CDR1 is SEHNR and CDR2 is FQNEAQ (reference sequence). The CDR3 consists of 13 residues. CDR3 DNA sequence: TGTGCCAGCAGCGATGGACAGGGCTACGAGCAGTACTTC. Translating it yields CASSDGQGYEQYF.

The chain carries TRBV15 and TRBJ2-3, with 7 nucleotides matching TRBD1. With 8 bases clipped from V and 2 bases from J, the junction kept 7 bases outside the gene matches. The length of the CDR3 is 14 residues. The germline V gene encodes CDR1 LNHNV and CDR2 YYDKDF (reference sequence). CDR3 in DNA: TGTGCCACCGGAGAGGGACAGTCCACAGATACGCAGTATTTT. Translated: CATGEGQSTDTQYF.

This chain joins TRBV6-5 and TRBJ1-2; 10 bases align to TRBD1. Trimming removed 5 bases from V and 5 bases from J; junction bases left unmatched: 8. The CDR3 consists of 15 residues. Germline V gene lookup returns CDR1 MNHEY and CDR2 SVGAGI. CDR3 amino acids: CASSGTGEGDYGYTF. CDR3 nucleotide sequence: TGTGCCAGCAGTGGGACAGGGGAGGGTGATTATGGCTACACCTTC.

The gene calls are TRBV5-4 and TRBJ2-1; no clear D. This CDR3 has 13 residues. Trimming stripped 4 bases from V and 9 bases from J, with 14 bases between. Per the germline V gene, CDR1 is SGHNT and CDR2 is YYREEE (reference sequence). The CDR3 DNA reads TGTGCCAGCAGCAATATCGCCTGGAGTGAGCAGTTCTTC. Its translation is CASSNIAWSEQFF.

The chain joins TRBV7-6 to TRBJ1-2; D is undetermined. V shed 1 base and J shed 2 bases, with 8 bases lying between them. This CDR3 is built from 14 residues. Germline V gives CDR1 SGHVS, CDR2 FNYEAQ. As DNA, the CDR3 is TGTGCCAGCAGCTTAGGCTTGGGCAACTATGGCTACACCTTC. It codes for CASSLGLGNYGYTF.

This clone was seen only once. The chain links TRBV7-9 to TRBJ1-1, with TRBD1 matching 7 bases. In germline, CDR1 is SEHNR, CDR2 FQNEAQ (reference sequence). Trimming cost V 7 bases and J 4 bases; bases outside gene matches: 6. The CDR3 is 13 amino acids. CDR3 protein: CASTTGVATEAFF. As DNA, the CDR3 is TGTGCCAGCACCACAGGGGTGGCCACTGAAGCTTTCTTT.

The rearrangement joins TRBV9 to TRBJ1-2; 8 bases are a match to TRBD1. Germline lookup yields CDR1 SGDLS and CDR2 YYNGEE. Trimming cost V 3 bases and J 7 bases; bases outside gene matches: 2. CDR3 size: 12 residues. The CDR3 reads CASSGQGPGYTF. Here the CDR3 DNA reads TGTGCCAGCAGCGGACAGGGGCCTGGCTACACCTTC. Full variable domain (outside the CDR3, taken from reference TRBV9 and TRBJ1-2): DSGVTQTPKHLITATGQRVTLRCSPRSGDLSVYWYQQSLDQGLQFLIQYYNGEERAKGNILERFSAQQFPDLHSELNLSSLELGDSALYFCASSGQGPGYTFGSGTRLTVV.

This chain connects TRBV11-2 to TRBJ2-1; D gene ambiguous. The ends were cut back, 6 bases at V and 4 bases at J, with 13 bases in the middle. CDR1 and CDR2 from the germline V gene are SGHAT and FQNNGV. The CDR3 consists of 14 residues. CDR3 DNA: TGTGCCAGCAGTATGCGGATCGATTACAATGAGCAGTTCTTC. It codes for CASSMRIDYNEQFF.

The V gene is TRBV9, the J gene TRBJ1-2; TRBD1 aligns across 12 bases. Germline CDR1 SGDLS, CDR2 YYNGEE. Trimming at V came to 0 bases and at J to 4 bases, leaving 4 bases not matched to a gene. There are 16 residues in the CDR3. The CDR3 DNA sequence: TGTGCCAGCAGCGTAGGTCTGGGACAGGGGGCCTATGGCTACACCTTC. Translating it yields CASSVGLGQGAYGYTF.

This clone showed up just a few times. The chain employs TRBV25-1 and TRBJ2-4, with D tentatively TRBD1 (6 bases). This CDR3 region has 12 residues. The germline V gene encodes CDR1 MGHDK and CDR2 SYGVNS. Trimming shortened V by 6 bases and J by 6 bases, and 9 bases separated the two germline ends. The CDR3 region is CASSLQGNIQYF. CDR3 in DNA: TGTGCCAGCAGCCTACAGGGAAACATTCAGTACTTC.

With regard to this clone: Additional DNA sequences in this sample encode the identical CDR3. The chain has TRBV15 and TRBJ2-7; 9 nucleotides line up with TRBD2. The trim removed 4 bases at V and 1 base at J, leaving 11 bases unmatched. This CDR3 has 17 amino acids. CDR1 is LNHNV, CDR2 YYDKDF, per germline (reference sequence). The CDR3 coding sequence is TGTGCCACCAGCACCGACCCGGGGAGCGGGGGGTCCTACGAGCAGTACTTC. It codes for CATSTDPGSGGSYEQYF.

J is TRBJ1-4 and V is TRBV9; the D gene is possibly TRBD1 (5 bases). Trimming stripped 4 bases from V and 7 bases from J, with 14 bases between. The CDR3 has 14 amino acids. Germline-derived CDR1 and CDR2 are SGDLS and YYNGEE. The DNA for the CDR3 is TGTGCCAGCAGCCGGGGGGAGGGGAGTGAAAAACTGTTTTTT. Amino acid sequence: CASSRGEGSEKLFF.